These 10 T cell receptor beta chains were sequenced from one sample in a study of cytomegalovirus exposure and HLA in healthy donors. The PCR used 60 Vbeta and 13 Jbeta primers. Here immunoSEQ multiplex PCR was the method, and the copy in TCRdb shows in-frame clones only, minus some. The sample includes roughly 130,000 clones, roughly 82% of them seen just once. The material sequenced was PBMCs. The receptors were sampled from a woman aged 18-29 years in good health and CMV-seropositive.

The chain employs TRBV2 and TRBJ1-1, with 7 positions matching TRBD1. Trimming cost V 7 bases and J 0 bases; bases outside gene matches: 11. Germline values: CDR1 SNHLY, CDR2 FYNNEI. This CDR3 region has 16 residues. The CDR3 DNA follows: TGTGCCAGCAACCCGGGAGGGGGCACAGTGAACACTGAAGCTTTCTTT. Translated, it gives CASNPGGGTVNTEAFF.

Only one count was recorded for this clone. Here the CDR3 reads CASSRTSGGGTQYF. The CDR3 DNA follows: TGCGCCAGCAGCCGCACTAGCGGGGGGGGGACCCAGTACTTC. The chain recombines TRBV5-1 with TRBJ2-5; TRBD2 matches at 13 bases. With 4 bases clipped from V and 7 bases from J, the junction kept 4 bases outside the gene matches. CDR1 SGHRS and CDR2 YFSETQ come from the germline V gene. This CDR3 contains 14 residues.

The CDR3 reads CSVESRGEGSRELFF. CDR3 in DNA: TGCAGCGTTGAAAGCAGGGGCGAAGGATCCAGGGAGCTGTTTTTT. The chain links TRBV29-1 to TRBJ2-2; D might be TRBD1 (6 bases). V was shortened by 2 bases and J by 9 bases, with 19 bases between the two germline ends. Germline-derived CDR1 and CDR2 are SQVTM and ANQGSEA. The CDR3 is 15 residues long.

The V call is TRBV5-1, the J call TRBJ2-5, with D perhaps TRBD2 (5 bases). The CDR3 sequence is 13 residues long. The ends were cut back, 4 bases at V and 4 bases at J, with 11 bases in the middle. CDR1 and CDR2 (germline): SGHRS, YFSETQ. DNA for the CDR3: TGCGCCAGCAGCCCCGAGGGCGGAGAGACCCAGTACTTC. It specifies CASSPEGGETQYF.

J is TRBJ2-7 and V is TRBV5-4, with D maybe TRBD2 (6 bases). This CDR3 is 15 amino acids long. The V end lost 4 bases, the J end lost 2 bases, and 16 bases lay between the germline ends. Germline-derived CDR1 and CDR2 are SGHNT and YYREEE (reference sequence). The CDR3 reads CASSTDGGAAYEQYF. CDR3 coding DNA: TGTGCCAGCAGCACCGACGGGGGAGCAGCCTACGAGCAGTACTTC.

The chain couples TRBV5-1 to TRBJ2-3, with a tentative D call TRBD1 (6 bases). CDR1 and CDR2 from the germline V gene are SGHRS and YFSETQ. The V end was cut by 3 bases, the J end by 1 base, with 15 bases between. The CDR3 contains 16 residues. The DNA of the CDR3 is TGCGCCAGCAGCTCGCTACGGGACACCCGCACAGATACGCAGTATTTT. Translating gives CASSSLRDTRTDTQYF. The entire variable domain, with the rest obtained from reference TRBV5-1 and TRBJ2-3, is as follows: KAGVTQTPRYLIKTRGQQVTLSCSPISGHRSVSWYQQTPGQGLQFLFEYFSETQRNKGNFPGRFSGRQFSNSRSEMNVSTLELGDSALYLCASSSLRDTRTDTQYFGPGTRLTVL.

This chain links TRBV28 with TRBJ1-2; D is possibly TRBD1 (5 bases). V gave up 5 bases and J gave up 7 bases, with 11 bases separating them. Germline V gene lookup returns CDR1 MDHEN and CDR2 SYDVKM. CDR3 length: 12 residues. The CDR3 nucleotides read TGTGCCAGCAGTAATCCGGGGGGTGGCTACACCTTC. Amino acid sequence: CASSNPGGGYTF.

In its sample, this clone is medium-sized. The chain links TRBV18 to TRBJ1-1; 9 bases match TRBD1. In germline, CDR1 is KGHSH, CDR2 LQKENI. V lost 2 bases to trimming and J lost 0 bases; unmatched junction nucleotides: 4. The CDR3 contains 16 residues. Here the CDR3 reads CASSPSGQGLNTEAFF. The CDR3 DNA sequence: TGTGCCAGCTCACCATCGGGACAGGGACTGAACACTGAAGCTTTCTTT.

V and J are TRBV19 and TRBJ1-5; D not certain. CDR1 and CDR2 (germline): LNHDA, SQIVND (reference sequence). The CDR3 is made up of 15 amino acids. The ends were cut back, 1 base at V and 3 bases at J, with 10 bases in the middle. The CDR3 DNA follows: TGTGCCAGTAGTATAGGGCAGGACTTCAATCAGCCCCAGCATTTT. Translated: CASSIGQDFNQPQHF.

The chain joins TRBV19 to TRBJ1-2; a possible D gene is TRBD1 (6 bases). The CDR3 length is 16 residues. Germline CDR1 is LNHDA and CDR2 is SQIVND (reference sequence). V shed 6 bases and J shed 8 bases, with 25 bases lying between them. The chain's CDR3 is CASRDRWAGERYGYTF. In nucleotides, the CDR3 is TGTGCCAGTAGAGATAGGTGGGCAGGGGAGAGGTACGGCTACACCTTC.